These 4 T cell receptor beta chains originate from one sample sequenced in a study of regulatory T cells in long-lasting Graves disease. Arm-PCR of CDR3 regions with iRepertoire HTBI primers generated TCR beta libraries. Each CDR3 protein is one row after TCRdb ran MiXCR on the multiplex PCR reads. In the table there are a few hundred thousand distinct CDR3 sequences, roughly 10% of which are singletons. The time point is: newly diagnosed GD, antithyroid drugs for less than 3 months. The TCR library was prepared using RNA isolated from PBMCs. These data also featured in a second study, about T cells in Graves' hyperthyroidism and ophthalmopathy.

This specimen consisted of peripheral blood mononuclear cells (PBMCs), obtained at new diagnosis, from a patient treated with antithyroid drugs. The receptor set was obtained from a woman aged 18-35 years with Graves disease.

This clonotype was counted at least ten times. The chain uses TRBV2 and TRBJ2-3; unclear D gene. With 7 bases removed from V and 4 bases from J, the gap between germline ends came to 18 bases. Germline V gene lookup returns CDR1 SNHLY and CDR2 FYNNEI. The CDR3 is 15 amino acids. CDR3 DNA: TGTGCCAGCACTTCGCTCATTGGAAGCCCAGATACGCAGTATTTT. It codes for CASTSLIGSPDTQYF.

At least ten counts were recorded for this clonotype. The CDR3 loop is CSANSVTSAEYF. DNA of the CDR3: TGCAGTGCTAATTCGGTAACGTCGGCAGAGTATTTT. The chain uses TRBV20-1 and TRBJ2-3, with D unclear. Germline-derived CDR1 and CDR2 are DFQATT and SNEGSKA (reference sequence). Trimming pared 4 bases from V and 13 bases from J, leaving 18 bases between. The CDR3 consists of 12 residues.

The rearrangement uses TRBV28 and TRBJ2-7, with unresolved D. Trimming stripped 4 bases from V and 3 bases from J, with 16 bases between. CDR1 and CDR2 from the germline V gene are MDHEN and SYDVKM. This CDR3 comprises 15 residues. CDR3 region: CASSSPLPYSYEQYF. The CDR3 DNA sequence: TGTGCCAGCAGTTCGCCCCTCCCGTACAGCTACGAGCAGTACTTC.

This clonotype appeared a few times. The gene calls are TRBV20-1 and TRBJ2-3; 10 bases are shared with TRBD2. Germline V CDR1 and CDR2: DFQATT, SNEGSKA (reference sequence). The V and J ends lost 7 bases and 3 bases, in that order; junction bases with no gene match: 7. The CDR3 has 14 amino acids. CDR3 DNA: TGCAGTGGCTCTAGCGGGAGTTTGACAGATACGCAGTATTTT. Translated, it gives CSGSSGSLTDTQYF.